This T cell receptor (delta chain) emerged from a study of γδ T cells in repeated Plasmodium falciparum infection. Study at large: Over about 610 days, donors received four mosquito-bite P. falciparum NF54 infections.

Study findings and constraints: Compared with Australian children, Malian Vdelta2-negative repertoires seemed more clonal, less diverse, less shared.

Gammadelta T cells were flow-sorted from PBMC into Vgamma9/Vdelta2+ and Vdelta2-negative populations for bulk analysis. Only a few counts were recorded for this clone. Its antigen is still unknown. TCRdb shows a much larger clone's protein in place of this DNA's translation, and the two differ at residue 7, likely through a read error; the protein shown is translated from the DNA. Germline V gene lookup returns CDR1 GEAIGNYY and CDR2 EKD. V was trimmed by 5 bases and J by 2 bases, leaving 20 bases between them. The CDR3 covers 16 residues. TCRdb ran CATT on the multiplex PCR reads. The sample contains tens of thousands of delta-chain clones, 0.85% to 1% of which appear only once.

The sequence derives from a pool of human donors (malaria-infected and uninfected, not separated). What was sequenced was gamma-delta T cells from blood. V is TRDV2 and J is TRDJ1, with D tentatively TRDD3 (5 bases). In DNA, the CDR3 is TGTGCCTGTGTCAACCTGGAGGATATGGCGACCGATAAACTCATCTTT. This gives the protein CACVNLEDMATDKLIF.